Sequencing of this TCR beta chain was carried out in a study of blood T cell repertoires in COVID-19. About the research overall: Sources were T cells, B-cell-depleted T cells, or PBMCs; the material itself was cDNA or gDNA.

Germline loops: CDR1 SGHNT, CDR2 YYREEE (reference sequence). Trimming cost V 6 bases and J 0 bases, with 19 bases left between them. The CDR3 loop spans 17 amino acids. Authors' methods: Amplification of reference gene primers provided the estimated nucleated cell counts. The protocol was immunoSEQ multiplex PCR, while the TCRdb copy is restricted to in-frame clones and leaves out a portion. That table is the source of V, J and clone size, and D and trimming were worked out from the DNA. The sample contains around 180,000 clones, roughly 70% of which appear only once. The specimen sequenced was peripheral blood. The chain uses TRBV5-4 and TRBJ2-1; the D gene is possibly TRBD1 (6 bases). The TCR comes from a woman of 80 years or more with acute or convalescent COVID-19. The CDR3 loop reads CASTPWAGASSYNEQFF. As DNA, the CDR3 is TGTGCCAGCACCCCCTGGGCAGGGGCCAGCTCCTACAATGAGCAGTTCTTC.